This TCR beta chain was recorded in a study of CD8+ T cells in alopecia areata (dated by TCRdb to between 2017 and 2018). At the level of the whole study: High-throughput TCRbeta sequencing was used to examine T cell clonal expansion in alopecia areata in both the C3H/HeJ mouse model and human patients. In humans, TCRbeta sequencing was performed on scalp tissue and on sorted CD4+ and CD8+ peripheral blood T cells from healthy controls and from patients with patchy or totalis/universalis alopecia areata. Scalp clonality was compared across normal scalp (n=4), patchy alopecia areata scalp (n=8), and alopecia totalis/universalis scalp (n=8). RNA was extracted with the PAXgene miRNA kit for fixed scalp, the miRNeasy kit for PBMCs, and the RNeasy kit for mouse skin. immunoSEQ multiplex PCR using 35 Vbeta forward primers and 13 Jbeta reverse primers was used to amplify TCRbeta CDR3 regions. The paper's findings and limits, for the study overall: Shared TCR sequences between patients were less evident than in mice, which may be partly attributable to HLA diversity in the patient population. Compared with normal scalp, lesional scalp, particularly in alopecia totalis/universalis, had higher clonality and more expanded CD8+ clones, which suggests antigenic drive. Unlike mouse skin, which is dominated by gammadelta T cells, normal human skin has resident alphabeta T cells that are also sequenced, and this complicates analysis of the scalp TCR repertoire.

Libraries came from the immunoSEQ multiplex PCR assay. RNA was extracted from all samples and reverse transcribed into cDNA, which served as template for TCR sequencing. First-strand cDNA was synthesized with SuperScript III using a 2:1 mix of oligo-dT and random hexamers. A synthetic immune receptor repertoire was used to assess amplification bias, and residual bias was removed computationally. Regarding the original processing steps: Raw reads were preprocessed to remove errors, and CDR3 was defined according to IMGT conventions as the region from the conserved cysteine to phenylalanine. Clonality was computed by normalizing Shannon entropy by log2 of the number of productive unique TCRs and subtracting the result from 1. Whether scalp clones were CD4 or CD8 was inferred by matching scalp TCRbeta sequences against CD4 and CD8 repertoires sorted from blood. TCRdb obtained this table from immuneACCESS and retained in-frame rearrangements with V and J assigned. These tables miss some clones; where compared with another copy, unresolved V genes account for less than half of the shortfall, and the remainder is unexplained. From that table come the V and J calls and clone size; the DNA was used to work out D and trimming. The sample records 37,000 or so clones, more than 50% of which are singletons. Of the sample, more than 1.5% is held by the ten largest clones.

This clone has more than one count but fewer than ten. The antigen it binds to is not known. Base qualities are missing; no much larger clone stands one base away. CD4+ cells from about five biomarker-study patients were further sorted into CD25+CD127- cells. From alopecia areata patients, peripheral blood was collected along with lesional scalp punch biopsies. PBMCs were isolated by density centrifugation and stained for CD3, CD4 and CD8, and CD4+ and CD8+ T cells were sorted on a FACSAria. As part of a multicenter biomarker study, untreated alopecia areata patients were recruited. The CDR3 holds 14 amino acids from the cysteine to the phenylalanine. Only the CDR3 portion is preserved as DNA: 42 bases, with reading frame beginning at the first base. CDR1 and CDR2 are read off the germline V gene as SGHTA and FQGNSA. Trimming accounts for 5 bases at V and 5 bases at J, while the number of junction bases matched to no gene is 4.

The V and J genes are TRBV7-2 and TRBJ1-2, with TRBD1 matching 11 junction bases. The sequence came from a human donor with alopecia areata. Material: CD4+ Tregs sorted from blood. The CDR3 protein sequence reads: CASSAGQGAYGYTF. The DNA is TGTGCCAGCAGCGCTGGACAGGGGGCATATGGCTACACCTTC.